A single sample is the source of the 5 T cell receptor beta chains below, sequenced in a study of T cell repertoires in cytomegalovirus infection. Each CDR3 protein is one row after TCRdb ran MiXCR on the reads. The repertoire consists of some 250,000 distinct CDR3 sequences, with over 8% occurring once and the leading ten covering roughly 15%. Source material: PBMCs. These receptors were collected from a human donor in good health (CMV status not recorded). Some clones in this sample may be carry-over from other donors' samples.

This clonotype was observed a handful of times. This sequence joins TRBV18 and TRBJ2-7; TRBD2 aligns across 9 bases. Trimming removed 6 bases from V and 2 bases from J; junction bases left unmatched: 11. The length of the CDR3 is 16 residues. Germline V gene sequence: CDR1 KGHSH, CDR2 LQKENI. The DNA for the CDR3 is TGTGCCAGCTCGTATCTTAGCGGGAGTCGCACCTACGAGCAGTACTTC. The encoded protein is CASSYLSGSRTYEQYF.

A few counts support this clonotype. The chain uses TRBV4-3 and TRBJ2-3; the D call may be TRBD1 or TRBD2 (6 bases each). In germline, CDR1 is LGHNA, CDR2 YSLEER. The germline V and J ends were trimmed by 2 bases and 4 bases, with 19 bases remaining between them. The length of the CDR3 is 17 residues. CDR3 nucleotide sequence: TGCGCCAGCAGCCAATCGGGGGCAACCCGGGAGCCAGATACGCAGTATTTT. This gives the protein CASSQSGATREPDTQYF.

The chain couples TRBV6-2 or TRBV6-3 to TRBJ2-4, with D perhaps TRBD1 (5 bases). Trimming removed 5 bases at V and 8 bases at J, with 13 bases between. CDR1 is MNHEY and CDR2 is SVGEGT in the germline V gene. The CDR3 is 13 amino acids. Here the CDR3 DNA reads TGTGCCAGCAGTCGACAGAACTTCTACATTCAGTACTTC. Translating it yields CASSRQNFYIQYF.

This clonotype was seen at least ten times. The chain links TRBV7-9 to TRBJ2-7; D uncertain. This CDR3 is 14 amino acids long. The germline gives CDR1 SEHNR, CDR2 FQNEAQ (reference sequence). V was pared by 3 bases and J by 3 bases, with 12 bases between. The CDR3 DNA follows: TGTGCCAGCAGCTTTACGACAAAAGGCTACGAGCAGTACTTC. Encoded protein: CASSFTTKGYEQYF. Variable domain in full (rest from reference TRBV7-9 and TRBJ2-7): DTGVSQNPRHKITKRGQNVTFRCDPISEHNRLYWYRQTLGQGPEFLTYFQNEAQLEKSRLLSDRFSAERPKGSFSTLEIQRTEQGDSAMYLCASSFTTKGYEQYFGPGTRLTVT.

This clonotype was observed at least ten times. The chain employs TRBV7-2 and TRBJ2-6, with TRBD1 as a possible D gene (6 bases). The CDR3 sequence is 16 residues long. Germline values: CDR1 SGHTA, CDR2 FQGNSA. Trimming removed 4 bases from V and 0 bases from J, with 10 bases in between. CDR3 bases: TGTGCCAGCAGCTCGATGGGACACTCTGGGGCCAACGTCCTGACTTTC. This encodes CASSSMGHSGANVLTF. The whole variable domain, remainder taken from reference TRBV7-2 and TRBJ2-6, is GAGVSQSPSNKVTEKGKDVELRCDPISGHTALYWYRQSLGQGLEFLIYFQGNSAPDKSGLPSDRFSAERTGGSVSTLTIQRTQQEDSAVYLCASSSMGHSGANVLTFGAGSRLTVL.